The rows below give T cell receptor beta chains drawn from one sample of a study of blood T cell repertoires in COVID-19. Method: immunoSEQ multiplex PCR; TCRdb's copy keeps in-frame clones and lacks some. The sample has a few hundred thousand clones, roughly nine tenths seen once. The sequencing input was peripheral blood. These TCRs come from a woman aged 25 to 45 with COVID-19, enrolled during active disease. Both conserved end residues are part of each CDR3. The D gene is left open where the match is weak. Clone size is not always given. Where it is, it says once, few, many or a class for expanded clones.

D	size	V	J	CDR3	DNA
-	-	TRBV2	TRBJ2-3	CASTIRLPTSTDTQYF	TGTGCCAGCACCATAAGACTCCCTACTAGCACAGATACGCAGTATTTT
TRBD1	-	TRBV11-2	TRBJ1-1	CASSWGQGREAFF	TGTGCCAGCAGTTGGGGACAGGGGCGTGAAGCTTTCTTT
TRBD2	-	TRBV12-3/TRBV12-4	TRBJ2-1	CASSPSGDEQFF	TGTGCCAGCAGTCCTAGCGGGGATGAGCAGTTCTTC
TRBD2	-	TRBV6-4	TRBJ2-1	CASSLTSGDYNEQFF	TGTGCCAGCAGTCTAACTAGCGGGGATTACAATGAGCAGTTCTTC
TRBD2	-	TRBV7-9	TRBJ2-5	CASSWPRDYTLYQETQYF	TGTGCCAGCAGCTGGCCTCGGGACTACACGTTATACCAAGAGACCCAGTACTTC
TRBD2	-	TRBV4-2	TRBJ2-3	CASSQETSGGAASTDTQYF	TGTGCCAGCAGCCAAGAAACCAGCGGGGGGGCTGCTAGCACAGATACGCAGTATTTT
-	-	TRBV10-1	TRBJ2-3	CASSDRNTQYF	TGCGCCAGCAGTGATAGAAATACGCAGTATTTT
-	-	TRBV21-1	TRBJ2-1	CASPGGTSSYNEQFF	TGTGCCAGTCCAGGTGGCACGAGCTCCTACAATGAGCAGTTCTTC
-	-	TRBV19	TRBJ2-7	CASSSPGAYEQYF	TGTGCCAGTAGTTCCCCAGGGGCCTACGAGCAGTACTTC
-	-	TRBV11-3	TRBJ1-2	CASSSLGQTGYTF	TGTGCCAGCAGCTCGCTGGGACAAACTGGCTACACCTTC
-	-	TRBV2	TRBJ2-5	CASISTPDQETQYF	TGTGCCAGCATCTCGACACCGGACCAAGAGACCCAGTACTTC
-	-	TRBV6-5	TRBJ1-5	CASSSEGFGQPQHF	TGTGCCAGCAGTTCGGAGGGTTTTGGTCAGCCCCAGCATTTT
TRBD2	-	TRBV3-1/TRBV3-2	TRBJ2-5	CASSQGTSGGAVETQYF	TGTGCCAGCAGCCAAGGGACTAGCGGGGGGGCTGTGGAGACCCAGTACTTC
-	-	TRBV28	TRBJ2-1	CASRLSGVKEQFF	TGTGCCAGCAGATTATCGGGGGTAAAAGAGCAGTTCTTC
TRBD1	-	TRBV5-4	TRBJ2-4	CASSQGQGSGGTKNIQYF	TGTGCCAGCAGCCAAGGACAGGGCTCGGGCGGGACCAAAAACATTCAGTACTTC
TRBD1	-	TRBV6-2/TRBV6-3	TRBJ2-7	CASSSHRGLKDEQYF	TGTGCCAGCAGTTCCCACAGGGGGCTGAAGGACGAGCAGTACTTC
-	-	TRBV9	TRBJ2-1	CASSVRVGGADNEQFF	TGTGCCAGCAGCGTACGGGTCGGCGGGGCTGACAATGAGCAGTTCTTC
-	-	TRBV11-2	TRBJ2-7	CASSPPRGTPNYEQYF	TGTGCCAGCAGCCCTCCCCGGGGGACCCCCAACTACGAGCAGTACTTC
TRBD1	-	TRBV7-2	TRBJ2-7	CASSLAGGGTGSYEQYF	TGTGCCAGCAGCTTAGCGGGAGGCGGGACAGGGTCCTACGAGCAGTACTTC
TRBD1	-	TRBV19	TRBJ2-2	CASRFRDRDAGELFF	TGTGCCAGTAGATTCCGGGACAGGGACGCCGGGGAGCTGTTTTTT
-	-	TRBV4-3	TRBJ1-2	CASSPGLSGPYGYTF	TGCGCCAGCAGCCCGGGACTGTCGGGTCCCTATGGCTACACCTTC
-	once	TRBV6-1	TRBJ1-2	CASSENEGARGYTF	TGTGCCAGCAGTGAAAACGAAGGGGCTCGGGGCTACACCTTC
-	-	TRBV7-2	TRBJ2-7	CASSLVAGRTYEQYF	TGTGCCAGCAGCTTAGTGGCAGGGCGTACCTACGAGCAGTACTTC
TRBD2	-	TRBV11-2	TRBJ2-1	CASSLSERGPYNEQFF	TGTGCCAGCAGCTTAAGCGAGCGGGGGCCCTACAATGAGCAGTTCTTC
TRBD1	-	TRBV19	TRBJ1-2	CATNRQGAREGYTF	TGTGCCACCAACCGACAGGGGGCGCGGGAAGGCTACACCTTC
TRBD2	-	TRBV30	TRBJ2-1	CAWSVRGLAGVAGNEQFF	TGTGCCTGGAGTGTGAGGGGACTAGCGGGAGTTGCGGGCAATGAGCAGTTCTTC
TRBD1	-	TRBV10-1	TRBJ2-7	CASSGERQGGAYEQYF	TGCGCCAGCAGTGGCGAAAGACAGGGGGGCGCCTACGAGCAGTACTTC
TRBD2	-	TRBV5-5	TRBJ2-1	CASSFQAGDWNEQFF	TGTGCCAGCAGCTTCCAGGCGGGAGACTGGAATGAGCAGTTCTTC
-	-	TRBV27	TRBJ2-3	CASSLSRVGDTQYF	TGTGCCAGCAGTTTAAGCCGGGTGGGAGATACGCAGTATTTT
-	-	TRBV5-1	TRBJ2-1	CASSFSPDYNEQFF	TGCGCCAGCAGCTTTTCCCCAGACTACAATGAGCAGTTCTTC
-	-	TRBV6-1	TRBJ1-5	CASSETGNQPQHF	TGTGCCAGCAGTGAAACAGGCAATCAGCCCCAGCATTTT
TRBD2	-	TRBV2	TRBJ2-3	CASIFAGGTDTQYF	TGTGCCAGCATCTTTGCGGGGGGCACAGATACGCAGTATTTT
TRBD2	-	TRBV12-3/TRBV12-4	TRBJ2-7	CASSSAGGRQYF	TGTGCCAGCAGTTCAGCGGGGGGACGGCAGTACTTC
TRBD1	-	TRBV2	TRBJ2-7	CASSEGRDSLSSYEQYF	TGTGCCAGCAGTGAAGGTAGGGACAGCCTCTCTTCCTACGAGCAGTACTTC
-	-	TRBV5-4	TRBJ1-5	CASSLGVSNQPQHF	TGTGCCAGCAGCCTCGGGGTTAGCAATCAGCCCCAGCATTTT
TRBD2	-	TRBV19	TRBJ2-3	CASSSGLAGVADTQYF	TGTGCCAGTAGCTCGGGACTAGCGGGAGTGGCAGATACGCAGTATTTT
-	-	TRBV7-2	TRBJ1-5	CASSLASGVNQPQHF	TGTGCCAGCAGCTTAGCATCCGGGGTGAATCAGCCCCAGCATTTT
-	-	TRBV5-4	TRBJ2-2	CASSFIGTGELFF	TGTGCCAGCAGCTTTATCGGGACCGGGGAGCTGTTTTTT
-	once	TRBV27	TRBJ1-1	CASNRGNGNTEAFF	TGTGCCAGTAATAGGGGGAACGGAAACACTGAAGCTTTCTTT
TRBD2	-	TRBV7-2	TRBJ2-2	CASSRPGTSGSSTGELFF	TGTGCCAGCAGCCGGCCCGGGACTAGCGGGAGTAGCACCGGGGAGCTGTTTTTT
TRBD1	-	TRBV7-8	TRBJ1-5	CASSSGQGSNQPQHF	TGTGCCAGCAGCTCCGGACAGGGGAGCAATCAGCCCCAGCATTTT
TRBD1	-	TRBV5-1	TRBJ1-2	CASDTTGGGSGYTF	TGCGCCAGCGACACGACAGGGGGAGGTAGTGGCTACACCTTC
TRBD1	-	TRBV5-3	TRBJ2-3	CARSSKKDRGSTDTQYF	TGTGCCAGAAGCTCAAAGAAAGACAGGGGAAGCACAGATACGCAGTATTTT
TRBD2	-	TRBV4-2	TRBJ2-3	CASSQDVTSGVGSTDTQYF	TGTGCCAGCAGCCAAGATGTGACTAGCGGGGTTGGGAGCACAGATACGCAGTATTTT
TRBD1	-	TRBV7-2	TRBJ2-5	CASSAQGEETQYF	TGTGCCAGCAGCGCCCAGGGGGAAGAGACCCAGTACTTC
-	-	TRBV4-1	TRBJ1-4	CASSQALGVGGEKLFF	TGCGCCAGCAGCCAAGCCCTCGGGGTGGGGGGTGAAAAACTGTTTTTT
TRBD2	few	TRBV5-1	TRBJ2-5	CASSGGSKLETQYF	TGCGCCAGCAGCGGCGGGAGTAAGTTAGAGACCCAGTACTTC
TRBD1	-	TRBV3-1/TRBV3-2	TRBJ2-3	CASSQVGTGKRDTQYF	TGTGCCAGCAGCCAAGTAGGGACAGGGAAGAGGGATACGCAGTATTTT